The clone carrying this TCR beta chain was seen only a few times. The sample comes from a study of T-cell reconstitution after alpha-beta-depleted transplantation in children. A library of TCRbeta sequences, prepared with unique molecular identifiers, was generated. From the PCR reads, TCRdb called clonotypes with MiXCR, one entry per CDR3 protein. Of approximately 1,000,000 distinct CDR3 sequences in the sample, 25% to 35% were seen once. Germline V lookup: CDR1 LGHNA, CDR2 YSLEER. This CDR3 comprises 16 residues. J was trimmed by 0 bases and V by 4 bases; bases with no gene match: 2. The chain links TRBV4-3 to TRBJ2-1; 11 nucleotides match TRBD1. The origin of this receptor is a boy under three years old who had a stem cell transplant for SCID, so the T cells may come from the graft donor. The sequenced sample was PBMCs, mostly from graft donor cells, obtained 360 days after TCRalphabeta/CD19-depleted stem cell transplant. For the CDR3, the DNA is TGCGCCAGCAGCCCCGGGACAGGGGGCTCCTACAATGAGCAGTTCTTC. This gives the protein CASSPGTGGSYNEQFF.